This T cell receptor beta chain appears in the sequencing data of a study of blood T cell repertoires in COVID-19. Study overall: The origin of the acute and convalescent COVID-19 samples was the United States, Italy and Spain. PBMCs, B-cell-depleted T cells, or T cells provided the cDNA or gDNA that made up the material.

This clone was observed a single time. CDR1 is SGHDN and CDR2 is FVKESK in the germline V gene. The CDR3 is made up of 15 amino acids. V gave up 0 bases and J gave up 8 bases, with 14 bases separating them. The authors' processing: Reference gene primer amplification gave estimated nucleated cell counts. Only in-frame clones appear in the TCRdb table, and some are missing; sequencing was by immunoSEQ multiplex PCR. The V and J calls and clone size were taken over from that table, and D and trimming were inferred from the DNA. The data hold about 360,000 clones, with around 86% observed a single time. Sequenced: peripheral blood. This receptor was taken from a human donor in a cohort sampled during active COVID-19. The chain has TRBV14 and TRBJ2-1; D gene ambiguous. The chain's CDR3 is CASSQDGLLVDEQFF. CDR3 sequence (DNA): TGTGCCAGCAGCCAAGATGGGCTCCTGGTGGATGAGCAGTTCTTC. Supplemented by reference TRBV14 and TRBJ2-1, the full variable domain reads EAGVTQFPSHSVIEKGQTVTLRCDPISGHDNLYWYRRVMGKEIKFLLHFVKESKQDESGMPNNRFLAERTGGTYSTLKVQPAELEDSGVYFCASSQDGLLVDEQFFGPGTRLTVL.